Below, one TCR beta chain is given with its context. This CDR3 has 16 amino acids. Germline CDR1 is KGHSH and CDR2 is LQKENI. The V end was cut by 0 bases, the J end by 4 bases, with 15 bases between. This sample is drawn from a study of T cell responses to AZD1222 COVID-19 vaccine. Produced via immunoSEQ multiplex PCR; TCRdb's table is partial and in-frame only. This table holds about 190,000 clones, roughly 92% found once. The chain links TRBV18 to TRBJ1-1; no firm D call. The sample was peripheral blood, taken on day 0 of AZD1222 vaccination. The sequence was collected from an adult in good health. CDR3: CASSPPMRGLGTEAFF. For the CDR3, the DNA is TGTGCCAGCTCACCACCCATGAGAGGGTTGGGCACTGAAGCTTTCTTT.